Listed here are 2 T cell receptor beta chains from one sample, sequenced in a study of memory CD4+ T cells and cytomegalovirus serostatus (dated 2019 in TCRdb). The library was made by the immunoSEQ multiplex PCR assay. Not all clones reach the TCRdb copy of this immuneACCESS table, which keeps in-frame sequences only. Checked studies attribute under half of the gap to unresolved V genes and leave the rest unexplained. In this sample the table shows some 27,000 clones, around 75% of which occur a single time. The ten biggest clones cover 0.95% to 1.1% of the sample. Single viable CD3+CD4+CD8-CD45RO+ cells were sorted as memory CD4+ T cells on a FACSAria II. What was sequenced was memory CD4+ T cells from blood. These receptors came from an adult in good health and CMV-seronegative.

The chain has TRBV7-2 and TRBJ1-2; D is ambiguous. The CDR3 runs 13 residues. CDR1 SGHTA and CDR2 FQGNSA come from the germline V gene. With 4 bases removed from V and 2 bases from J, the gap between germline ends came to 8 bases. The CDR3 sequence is CASSSTMNYGYTF. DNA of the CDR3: TGTGCCAGCAGCTCTACCATGAACTATGGCTACACCTTC.

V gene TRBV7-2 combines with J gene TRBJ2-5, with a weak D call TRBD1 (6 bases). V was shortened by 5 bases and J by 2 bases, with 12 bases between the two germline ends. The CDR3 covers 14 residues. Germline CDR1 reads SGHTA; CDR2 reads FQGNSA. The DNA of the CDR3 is TGTGCCAGCAGCACGTACAGGGCTCAAGAGACCCAGTACTTC. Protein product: CASSTYRAQETQYF. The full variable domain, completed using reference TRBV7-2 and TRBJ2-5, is GAGVSQSPSNKVTEKGKDVELRCDPISGHTALYWYRQSLGQGLEFLIYFQGNSAPDKSGLPSDRFSAERTGGSVSTLTIQRTQQEDSAVYLCASSTYRAQETQYFGPGTRLLVL.